The entry that follows covers one T cell receptor (beta chain) sequence. As yet, its antigen is unknown. This specimen belongs to a study of immune evolution from preneoplasia to lung adenocarcinoma. About the research overall: HLA loss of heterozygosity: 5.5% to 8.5% AIS, 15% MIA, over 25% ADC, none AAH.

The study, taken as a whole, reports: Top clone frequencies peaked in normal lung, apparently declining through invasive adenocarcinoma.

Generated by immunoSEQ multiplex PCR, the TCRdb table keeps only in-frame clones and is missing some. The sample lists roughly 6,200 clones; about 80% were seen once. V gave up 4 bases and J gave up 11 bases, with 12 bases separating them. This CDR3 contains 12 residues. CDR1 and CDR2 (germline): SGHTA, FQGNSA. Patients had resection in Japan or China between about 2013 and 2017. The chain employs TRBV7-2 and TRBJ1-3, with a possible D match to TRBD1 (6 bases). The sequencing sample was made of FFPE minimally invasive lung adenocarcinoma tissue. The clonotype originates from a person aged 50-70 years with lung adenocarcinoma. The DNA for the CDR3 is TGTGCCAGCAGCTCTACAGGGTCCGCCATATATTTT. Translation gives CASSSTGSAIYF.